The 2 T cell receptor beta chains reported below all come from one sample, sequenced in a study of early T cells in non-severe SARS-CoV-2 infection. MiXCR, run by TCRdb on the 5' RACE reads, gives a single entry per CDR3 protein. The sample has 48,000 or so distinct CDR3 sequences, roughly 13% seen once. The specimen was whole blood. Receptor source: an adult who was a healthcare worker with PCR-confirmed SARS-CoV-2 infection or an uninfected control (not recorded which).

A few counts support this clonotype. The CDR3 DNA follows: TGTGCCAGCTCTAAACAGGGAGTTAACTATGGCTACACCTTC. It yields the protein CASSKQGVNYGYTF. This chain joins TRBV2 and TRBJ1-2, with a weak D call TRBD1 (6 bases). The germline CDR1 and CDR2 sequences are SNHLY and FYNNEI. The CDR3 contains 14 residues. The V end lost 8 bases, the J end lost 1 base, and 14 bases lay between the germline ends.

At least ten counts were recorded for this clonotype. The chain links TRBV20-1 to TRBJ1-1; D remains ambiguous. Trimming removed 1 base from V and 4 bases from J, with 10 bases in between. In germline, CDR1 is DFQATT, CDR2 SNEGSKA (reference sequence). The CDR3 has 13 residues. Here the CDR3 reads CSARVVFRTEAFF. CDR3 bases: TGCAGTGCTAGAGTGGTTTTCCGCACTGAAGCTTTCTTT.